This T cell receptor (beta chain) was obtained from a study of blood T cell repertoires in COVID-19. Overall study context: Researchers got acute and convalescent COVID-19 samples from the United States, Italy and Spain.

TCRdb's table, derived via immunoSEQ multiplex PCR, lists solely in-frame clones and lacks some. This repertoire shows about 210,000 clones, about 83% found once; its top ten account for less than 3.5%. CDR3 length: 12 amino acids. V dropped 11 bases and J dropped 7 bases, with 17 bases sitting between them. Germline V gene sequence: CDR1 MNHEY, CDR2 SMNVEV (reference sequence). V gene TRBV27 combines with J gene TRBJ1-1; D is uncertain. The sequence derives from a man aged 45-65 years with active or convalescent COVID-19. The sequencing sample was made of peripheral blood. CDR3: CASVGRLSEAFF. DNA for the CDR3: TGTGCCTCTGTTGGCAGACTAAGTGAAGCTTTCTTT.